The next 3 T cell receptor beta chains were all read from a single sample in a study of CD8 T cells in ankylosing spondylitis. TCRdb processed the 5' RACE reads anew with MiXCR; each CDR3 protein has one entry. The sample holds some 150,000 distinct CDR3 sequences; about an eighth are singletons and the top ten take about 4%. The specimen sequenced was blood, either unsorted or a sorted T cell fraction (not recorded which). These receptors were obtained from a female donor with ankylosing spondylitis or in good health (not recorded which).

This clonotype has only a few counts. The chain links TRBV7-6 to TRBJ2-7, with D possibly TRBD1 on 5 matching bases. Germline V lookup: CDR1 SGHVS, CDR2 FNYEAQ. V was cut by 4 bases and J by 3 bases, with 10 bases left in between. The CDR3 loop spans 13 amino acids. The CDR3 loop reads CASSSDIYYEQYF. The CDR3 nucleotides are TGTGCCAGCAGCTCGGACATCTACTACGAGCAGTACTTC.

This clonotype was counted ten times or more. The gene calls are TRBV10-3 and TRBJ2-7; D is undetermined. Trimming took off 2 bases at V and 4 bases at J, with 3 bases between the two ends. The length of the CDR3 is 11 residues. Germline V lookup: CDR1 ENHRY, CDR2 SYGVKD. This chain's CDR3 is CAISEGYEQYF. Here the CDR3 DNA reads TGTGCCATCAGTGAGGGTTACGAGCAGTACTTC.

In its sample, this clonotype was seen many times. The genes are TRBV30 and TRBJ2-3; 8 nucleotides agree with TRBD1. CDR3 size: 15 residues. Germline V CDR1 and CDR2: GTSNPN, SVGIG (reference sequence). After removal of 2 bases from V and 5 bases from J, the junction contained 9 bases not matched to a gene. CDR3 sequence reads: CAWSLGQAKGDTQYF. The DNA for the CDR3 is TGTGCCTGGAGTTTGGGACAGGCCAAAGGAGATACGCAGTATTTT.